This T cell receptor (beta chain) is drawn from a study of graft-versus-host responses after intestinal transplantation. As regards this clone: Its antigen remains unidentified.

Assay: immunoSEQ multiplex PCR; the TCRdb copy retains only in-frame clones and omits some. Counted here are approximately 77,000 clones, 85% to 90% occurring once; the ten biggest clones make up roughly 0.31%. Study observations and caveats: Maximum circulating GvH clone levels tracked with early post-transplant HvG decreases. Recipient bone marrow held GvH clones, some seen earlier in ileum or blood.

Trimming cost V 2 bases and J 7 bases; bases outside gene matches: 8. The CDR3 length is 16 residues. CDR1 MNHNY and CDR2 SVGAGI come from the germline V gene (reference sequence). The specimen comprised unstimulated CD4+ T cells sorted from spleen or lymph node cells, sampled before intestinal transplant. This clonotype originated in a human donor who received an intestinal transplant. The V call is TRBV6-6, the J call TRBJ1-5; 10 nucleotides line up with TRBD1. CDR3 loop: CASSYHRTGGGQPQHF. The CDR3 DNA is TGTGCCAGCAGTTACCATAGGACAGGGGGGGGGCAGCCCCAGCATTTT.